These T cell receptor beta chains were read from a single sample in a study of cytotoxic CD8 clonotypes in ibrutinib-treated CLL. The table came from immunoSEQ multiplex PCR; TCRdb's copy has only in-frame clones and leaves some out. The sample carries roughly 150,000 clones, 81% recorded once. The sequencing used PBMCs, collected after 12 months of ibrutinib treatment. The receptors stem from a human donor with chronic lymphocytic leukemia. Each CDR3 is given with its conserved first and last residue. A D gene is named only where the DNA matches it firmly. A clone size is listed for some rows: how often the clone was seen (once, few, many), or a class if it is expanded.

clone size	V gene	J gene	D gene	CDR3 DNA	CDR3 protein
-	TRBV5-1	TRBJ2-7	-	TGCGCCAGCAGCTTGTCTGCCGTGCAGGGTTACGAGCAGTACTTC	CASSLSAVQGYEQYF
-	TRBV5-6	TRBJ1-5	-	TGTGCCAGCAGCTTGGCTGGGGTTAGCAATCAGCCCCAGCATTTT	CASSLAGVSNQPQHF
-	TRBV2	TRBJ1-4	TRBD1	TGTGCCAGCAACCCACAGGGGGCTCGTAATGAAAAACTGTTTTTT	CASNPQGARNEKLFF
-	TRBV7-2	TRBJ2-1	-	TGTGCCAGCAGCCCCCCGACATATGAGCAGTTCTTC	CASSPPTYEQFF
-	TRBV28	TRBJ2-4	-	TGTGCCAGCAGTTTAGTGTTCGGGGGAGCCAAAAACATTCAGTACTTC	CASSLVFGGAKNIQYF
-	TRBV6-5	TRBJ2-1	TRBD2	TGTGCCAGCAAGTTTACTAGCGGGGGGAATAATGAGCAGTTCTTC	CASKFTSGGNNEQFF
-	TRBV9	TRBJ2-1	-	TGTGCCAGCAGCGCGGGGCGACAGGGAGGCTCCTACAATGAGCAGTTCTTC	CASSAGRQGGSYNEQFF
-	TRBV5-1	TRBJ2-3	TRBD2	TGCGCCAGCAGCCCGGGAGGCGGGGTGGGCACAGATACGCAGTATTTT	CASSPGGGVGTDTQYF
-	TRBV4-3	TRBJ1-6	TRBD1	TGCGCCAGCAGCCAAGTCGGGACAGAGAATTCACCCCTCCACTTT	CASSQVGTENSPLHF
few	TRBV5-1	TRBJ1-4	-	TGCGCCAGCAGCTTGTCGGGGACTAATGAAAAACTGTTTTTT	CASSLSGTNEKLFF
-	TRBV28	TRBJ1-6	-	TGTGCCAGCAGCCCGAGGACCGCTTTAGCGTCTCCCCTCCACTTT	CASSPRTALASPLHF
-	TRBV28	TRBJ2-7	-	TGTGCCAGCAGCGGCTCAGCGGTTACCTACGAGCAGTACTTC	CASSGSAVTYEQYF
-	TRBV2	TRBJ2-6	-	TGTGCCAGCAGTGAATGGGTCCGCTCTGGGGCCAACGTCCTGACTTTC	CASSEWVRSGANVLTF
-	TRBV27	TRBJ1-2	-	TGTGCCAGCAGTTTACGAGGGGACGGCTACACCTTC	CASSLRGDGYTF
-	TRBV28	TRBJ2-5	TRBD2	TGTGCCAGCAGCCAAAAGGGACTACCCCCGAAGTACTTC	CASSQKGLPPKYF
-	TRBV4-1	TRBJ1-5	-	TGCGCCAGCAGCCAATCCGGGCCAGGCTTCGGGAGCAATCAGCCCCAGCATTTT	CASSQSGPGFGSNQPQHF
-	TRBV28	TRBJ2-3	-	TGTGCCAGCAGATCCTGGTCACCTAGCACAGATACGCAGTATTTT	CASRSWSPSTDTQYF
-	TRBV30	TRBJ1-2	-	TGTGCCTGGAGTGTACTGACAGCCCTAAGGAGACGCTACACCTTC	CAWSVLTALRRRYTF